Below are 20 T cell receptor beta chains sequenced from a single sample in a study of blood T cell repertoires in COVID-19. Assay used: immunoSEQ multiplex PCR; TCRdb lists only in-frame clones, some missing. The data show under 35,000 clones, 91% seen once. The sequenced sample was peripheral blood. The source of these receptors is a human donor in a cohort sampled during active COVID-19.

The chain couples TRBV19 to TRBJ1-1; D might be TRBD1 (6 bases). Looked up from germline, CDR1 is LNHDA and CDR2 is SQIVND (reference sequence). This CDR3 region has 15 residues. V gave up 7 bases and J gave up 0 bases, with 15 bases separating them. The CDR3 is CASIRTELMNTEAFF. CDR3 sequence (DNA): TGTGCCAGTATCAGGACAGAGTTAATGAACACTGAAGCTTTCTTT.

A word on this clone: This same CDR3 is encoded by further DNA sequences in the sample. The J gene is TRBJ1-1, the V gene TRBV27; 7 positions match TRBD1. There are 15 residues in the CDR3. CDR1 is MNHEY, CDR2 SMNVEV, per germline (reference sequence). After removal of 5 bases from V and 1 base from J, the junction contained 7 bases not matched to a gene. DNA of the CDR3: TGTGCCAGCAGTCTCGGGACAGCGAGGAACACTGAAGCTTTCTTT. It specifies CASSLGTARNTEAFF.

The chain couples TRBV5-1 to TRBJ1-4, with D possibly being TRBD1 (5 bases). Trimming shortened V by 0 bases and J by 3 bases, and 12 bases separated the two germline ends. Germline-derived CDR1 and CDR2 are SGHRS and YFSETQ. There are 16 residues in the CDR3. The CDR3 is CASSLAQARANEKLFF. As DNA, the CDR3 is TGCGCCAGCAGCTTGGCACAGGCTCGGGCTAATGAAAAACTGTTTTTT.

V usage is TRBV3-1 (or the pseudogene TRBV3-2) and J usage is TRBJ2-3; 7 nucleotides align to TRBD2. This CDR3 has 16 residues. J gave up 4 bases and V 3 bases, and 10 bases lay outside the gene matches. The V gene's germline CDR1 is LGHDT and CDR2 YNNKEL (reference sequence). CDR3 sequence (DNA): TGTGCCAGCAGCCAGGGGGGGGAACTGATCCCAGATACGCAGTATTTT. Protein: CASSQGGELIPDTQYF.

V usage is TRBV29-1 and J usage is TRBJ1-2, with D maybe TRBD1 (5 bases). Germline V gene lookup returns CDR1 SQVTM and CDR2 ANQGSEA. This CDR3 has 14 amino acids. Trimming cost V 4 bases and J 5 bases, with 17 bases left between them. DNA of the CDR3: TGCAGCGTTGTCTCCATAGACAGCGGGTATGGCTACACCTTC. Protein: CSVVSIDSGYGYTF.

The chain has TRBV6-5 and TRBJ2-1; 8 nucleotides line up with TRBD2. The germline gives CDR1 MNHEY, CDR2 SVGAGI. Trimming at V came to 6 bases and at J to 1 base, leaving 5 bases not matched to a gene. The CDR3 spans 15 residues. As DNA, the CDR3 is TGTGCCAGCAGCAAATCTAGCGGGTCCTACAATGAGCAGTTCTTC. Translated: CASSKSSGSYNEQFF.

The CDR3 sequence: CASSLYTQETQYF. The CDR3 nucleotides read TGTGCCAGCTCACTATACACCCAAGAGACCCAGTACTTC. The chain links TRBV18 to TRBJ2-5; D is unclear. The V gene lost 4 bases and the J gene lost 1 base, with 7 bases spanning the gap. CDR1 KGHSH and CDR2 LQKENI come from the germline V gene. CDR3 length: 13 residues.

The gene calls are TRBV12-3 or TRBV12-4 and TRBJ1-1, with a tentative D call TRBD1 (6 bases). The V and J ends lost 3 bases and 3 bases respectively, with 8 bases between them. The CDR3 runs to 13 residues. The CDR3 DNA reads TGTGCCAGCAGTTTTTACAGGGACACTGAAGCTTTCTTT. This gives the protein CASSFYRDTEAFF.

J is TRBJ2-3 and V is TRBV7-2, with TRBD1 matching 8 bases. In germline, CDR1 is SGHTA, CDR2 FQGNSA. Trimming removed 1 base from V and 7 bases from J; junction bases left unmatched: 7. The CDR3 spans 15 residues. The CDR3: CASSLETGAPNTQYF. Written as DNA, the CDR3 is TGTGCCAGCAGCTTAGAGACAGGGGCACCAAATACGCAGTATTTT.

This clone was seen more than once but under ten times. The gene calls are TRBV19 and TRBJ1-3; TRBD1 matches at 7 bases. V was pared by 6 bases and J by 0 bases, with 5 bases of the junction left unmatched. The CDR3 is 15 residues long. Germline CDR1 is LNHDA and CDR2 is SQIVND (reference sequence). The CDR3, as DNA: TGTGCCAGTAGACTGACAGGGAGCTCTGGAAACACCATATATTTT. Translation: CASRLTGSSGNTIYF.

The chain links TRBV2 to TRBJ2-7; 7 bases match TRBD1. Losses at the gene ends were 6 bases for V and 3 bases for J; bases not matched to a gene: 5. Germline-derived CDR1 and CDR2 are SNHLY and FYNNEI. CDR3 size: 13 residues. The CDR3 sequence: CASRTTGIYEQYV. CDR3 bases: TGTGCCAGCAGGACGACAGGGATCTACGAGCAGTACGTC.

The J gene is TRBJ2-5, the V gene TRBV9; D possibly corresponds to TRBD2 (6 bases). Trimming pared 2 bases from V and 4 bases from J, leaving 12 bases between. The CDR3 runs 14 residues. Looked up from germline, CDR1 is SGDLS and CDR2 is YYNGEE. The CDR3 here is CASSVTDGGETQYF. DNA for the CDR3: TGTGCCAGCAGCGTTACGGACGGGGGAGAGACCCAGTACTTC.

This chain uses TRBV12-3 or TRBV12-4 with TRBJ1-3; tentatively, D is TRBD1 (5 bases). Trimming took off 10 bases at V and 9 bases at J, with 13 bases between the two ends. The CDR3 runs 11 residues. The DNA for the CDR3 is TGTGCCAATATGCAGGGAGGCACCATATATTTT. This codes for CANMQGGTIYF.

CDR3: CASRWDTVSYNEQFF. CDR3 DNA: TGTGCCAGCAGGTGGGACACCGTATCCTACAATGAGCAGTTCTTC. The rearrangement links TRBV28 to TRBJ2-1; D is possibly TRBD1 (6 bases). The V and J ends lost 6 bases and 1 base respectively, with 13 bases between them. CDR1 and CDR2 from the germline V gene are MDHEN and SYDVKM. CDR3 length: 15 amino acids.

This clone was seen a handful of times. The chain couples TRBV6-6 to TRBJ1-5; D ambiguous. CDR3 length: 14 amino acids. The V end lost 0 bases, the J end lost 3 bases, and 6 bases lay between the germline ends. CDR1 and CDR2 from the germline V gene are MNHNY and SVGAGI (reference sequence). The CDR3, as DNA: TGTGCCAGCAGTTACTCGGAGGACAATCAGCCCCAGCATTTT. This sequence encodes CASSYSEDNQPQHF.

The chain recombines TRBV2 with TRBJ2-5, with D possibly being TRBD2 (6 bases). This CDR3 has 13 residues. V was shortened by 5 bases and J by 2 bases, with 9 bases between the two germline ends. Germline-derived CDR1 and CDR2 are SNHLY and FYNNEI. This chain's CDR3 is CASSRDFQETQYF. CDR3 coding DNA: TGTGCCAGCAGTAGGGACTTTCAAGAGACCCAGTACTTC.

This chain joins TRBV5-4 and TRBJ1-4, with TRBD1 identical over 11 bases. The CDR3 sequence is 17 residues long. After removal of 0 bases from V and 7 bases from J, the junction contained 8 bases not matched to a gene. Looked up from germline, CDR1 is SGHNT and CDR2 is YYREEE (reference sequence). CDR3 region: CASSLGGQGGRSEKLFF. CDR3 in DNA: TGTGCCAGCAGCTTGGGGGGACAGGGGGGTCGGAGTGAAAAACTGTTTTTT.

This clone was observed a single time. This chain links TRBV18 with TRBJ2-5; 7 positions match TRBD1. The CDR3 length is 14 residues. Germline-derived CDR1 and CDR2 are KGHSH and LQKENI. Trimming removed 5 bases from V and 2 bases from J; junction bases left unmatched: 5. CDR3 loop: CASSIGTAQETQYF. CDR3 in DNA: TGTGCCAGCTCAATCGGGACAGCACAAGAGACCCAGTACTTC.

The chain employs TRBV19 and TRBJ1-2; D possibly corresponds to TRBD1 (5 bases). Germline V gives CDR1 LNHDA, CDR2 SQIVND (reference sequence). The CDR3 is 18 residues long. Trimming removed 1 base from V and 4 bases from J, with 22 bases in between. CDR3 in DNA: TGTGCCAGTAGTATAGGGGCTAAGGGAAGGGGAAGCTCCTATGGCTACACCTTC. It codes for CASSIGAKGRGSSYGYTF.

The chain is built from TRBV6-6 and TRBJ2-7; 8 bases align to TRBD1. Germline V gene data show CDR1 as MNHNY and CDR2 as SVGAGI (reference sequence). J gave up 9 bases and V 2 bases, and 15 bases lay outside the gene matches. The CDR3 spans 16 residues. The CDR3 spells CASSYAGQATRVGQYV. CDR3 DNA sequence: TGTGCCAGCAGTTACGCGGGACAGGCGACCCGGGTGGGGCAGTACGTC.